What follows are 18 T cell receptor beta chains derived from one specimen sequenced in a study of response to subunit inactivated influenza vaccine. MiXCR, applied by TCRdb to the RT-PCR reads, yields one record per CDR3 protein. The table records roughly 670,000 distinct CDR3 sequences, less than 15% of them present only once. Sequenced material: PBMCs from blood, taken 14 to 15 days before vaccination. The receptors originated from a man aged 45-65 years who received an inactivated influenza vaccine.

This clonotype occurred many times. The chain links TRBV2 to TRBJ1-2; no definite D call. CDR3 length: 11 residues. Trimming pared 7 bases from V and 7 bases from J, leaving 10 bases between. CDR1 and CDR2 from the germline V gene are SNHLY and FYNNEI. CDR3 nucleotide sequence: TGTGCCAGCACATCCTCGGCTGGCTACACCTTC. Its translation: CASTSSAGYTF. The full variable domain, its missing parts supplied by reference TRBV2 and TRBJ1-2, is EPEVTQTPSHQVTQMGQEVILRCVPISNHLYFYWYRQILGQKVEFLVSFYNNEISEKSEIFDDQFSVERPDGSNFTLKIRSTKLEDSAMYFCASTSSAGYTFGSGTRLTVV.

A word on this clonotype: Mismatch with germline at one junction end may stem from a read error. The CDR3 protein is CATNDVDPFVVYF. The CDR3 DNA reads TGTGCCACCAATGATGTCGACCCCTTCGTTGTCTATTTT. This chain uses TRBV24-1 with TRBJ2-3; D not certain. Germline-derived CDR1 and CDR2 are KGHDR and SFDVKD. The CDR3 spans 13 residues.

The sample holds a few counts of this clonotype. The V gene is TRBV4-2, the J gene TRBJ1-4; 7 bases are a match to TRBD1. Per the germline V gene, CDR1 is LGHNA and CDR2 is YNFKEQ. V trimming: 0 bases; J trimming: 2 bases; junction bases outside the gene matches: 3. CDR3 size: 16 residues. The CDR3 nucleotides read TGTGCCAGCAGCCAAGATCGGGGACAGACTAATGAAAAACTGTTTTTT. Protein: CASSQDRGQTNEKLFF.

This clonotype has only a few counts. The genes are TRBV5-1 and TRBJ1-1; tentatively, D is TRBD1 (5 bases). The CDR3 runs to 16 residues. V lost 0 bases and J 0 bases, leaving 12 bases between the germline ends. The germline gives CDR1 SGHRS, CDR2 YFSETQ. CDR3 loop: CASSLAGTTVNTEAFF. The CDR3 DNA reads TGCGCCAGCAGCTTGGCAGGGACGACAGTGAACACTGAAGCTTTCTTT.

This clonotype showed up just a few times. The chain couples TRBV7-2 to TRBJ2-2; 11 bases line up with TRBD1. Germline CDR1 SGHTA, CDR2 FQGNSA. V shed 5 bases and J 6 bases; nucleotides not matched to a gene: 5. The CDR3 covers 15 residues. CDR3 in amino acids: CASSRRDRGSGELFF. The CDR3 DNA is TGTGCCAGCAGCCGCCGGGACAGGGGGTCCGGGGAGCTGTTTTTT.

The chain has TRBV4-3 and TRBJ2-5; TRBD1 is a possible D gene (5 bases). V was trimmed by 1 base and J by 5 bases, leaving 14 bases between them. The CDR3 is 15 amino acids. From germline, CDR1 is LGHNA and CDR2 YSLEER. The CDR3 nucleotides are TGCGCCAGCAGCCAAGTATGGCAGGGTGGGGAGACCCAGTACTTC. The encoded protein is CASSQVWQGGETQYF.

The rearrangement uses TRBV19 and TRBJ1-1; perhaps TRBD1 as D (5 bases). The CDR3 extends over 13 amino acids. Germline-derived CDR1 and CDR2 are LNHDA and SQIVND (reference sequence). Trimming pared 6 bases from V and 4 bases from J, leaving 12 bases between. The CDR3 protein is CASSRRGITEAFF. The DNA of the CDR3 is TGTGCCAGTAGCAGACGGGGGATCACTGAAGCTTTCTTT.

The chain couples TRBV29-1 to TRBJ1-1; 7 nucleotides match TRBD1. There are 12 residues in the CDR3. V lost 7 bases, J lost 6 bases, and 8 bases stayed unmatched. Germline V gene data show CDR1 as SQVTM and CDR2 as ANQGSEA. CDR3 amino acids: CSGKLGQSEAFF. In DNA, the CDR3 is TGCAGCGGTAAACTGGGACAGTCTGAAGCTTTCTTT. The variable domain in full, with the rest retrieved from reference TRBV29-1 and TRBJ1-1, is SAVISQKPSRDICQRGTSLTIQCQVDSQVTMMFWYRQQPGQSLTLIATANQGSEATYESGFVIDKFPISRPNLTFSTLTVSNMSPEDSSIYLCSGKLGQSEAFFGQGTRLTVV.

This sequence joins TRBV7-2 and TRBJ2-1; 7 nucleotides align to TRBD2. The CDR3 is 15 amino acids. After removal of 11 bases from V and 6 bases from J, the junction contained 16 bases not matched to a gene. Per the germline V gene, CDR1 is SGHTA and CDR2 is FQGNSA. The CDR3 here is CASKGGLAVSNEQFF. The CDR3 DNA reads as TGTGCCTCCAAGGGTGGCCTAGCGGTATCCAATGAGCAGTTCTTC.

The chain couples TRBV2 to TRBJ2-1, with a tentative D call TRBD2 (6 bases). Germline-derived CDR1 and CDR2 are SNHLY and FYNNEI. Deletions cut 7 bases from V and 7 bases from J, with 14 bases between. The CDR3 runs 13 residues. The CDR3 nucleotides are TGTGCCAGCACCGAAACGCGGGATAATGAGCAGTTCTTC. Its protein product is CASTETRDNEQFF.

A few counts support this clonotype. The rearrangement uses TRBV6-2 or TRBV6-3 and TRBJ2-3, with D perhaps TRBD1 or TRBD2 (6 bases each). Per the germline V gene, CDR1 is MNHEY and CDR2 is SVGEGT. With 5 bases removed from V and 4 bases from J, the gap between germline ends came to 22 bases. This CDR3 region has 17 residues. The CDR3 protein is CASSRPRLGGMADTQYF. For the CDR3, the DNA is TGTGCCAGCAGTCGCCCCCGCCTGGGGGGCATGGCAGATACGCAGTATTTT.

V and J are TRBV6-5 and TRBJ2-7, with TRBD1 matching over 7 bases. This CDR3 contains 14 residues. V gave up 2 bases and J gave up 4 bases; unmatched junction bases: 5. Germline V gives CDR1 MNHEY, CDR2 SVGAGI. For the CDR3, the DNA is TGTGCCAGCAGTTACGGAAGGGGGCTGTACGAGCAGTACTTC. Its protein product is CASSYGRGLYEQYF.

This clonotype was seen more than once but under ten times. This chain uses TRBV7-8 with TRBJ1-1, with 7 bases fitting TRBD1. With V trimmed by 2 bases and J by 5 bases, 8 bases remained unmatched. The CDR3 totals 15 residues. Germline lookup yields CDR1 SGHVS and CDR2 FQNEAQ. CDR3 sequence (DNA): TGTGCCAGCAGCTTAAGGGAGGGGGCTCGGACTGAAGCTTTCTTT. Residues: CASSLREGARTEAFF.

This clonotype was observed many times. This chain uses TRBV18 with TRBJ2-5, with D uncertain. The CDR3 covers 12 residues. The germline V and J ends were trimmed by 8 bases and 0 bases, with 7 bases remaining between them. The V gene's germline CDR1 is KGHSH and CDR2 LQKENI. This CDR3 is CASSPHQETQYF. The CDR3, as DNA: TGTGCCAGCAGCCCACACCAAGAGACCCAGTACTTC.

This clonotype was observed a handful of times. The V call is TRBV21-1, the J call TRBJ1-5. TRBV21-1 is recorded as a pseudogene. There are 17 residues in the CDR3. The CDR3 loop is CASSRRETGRCNQPQHF. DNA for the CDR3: TGTGCCAGCAGCAGGCGGGAGACAGGACGTTGCAATCAGCCCCAGCATTTT.

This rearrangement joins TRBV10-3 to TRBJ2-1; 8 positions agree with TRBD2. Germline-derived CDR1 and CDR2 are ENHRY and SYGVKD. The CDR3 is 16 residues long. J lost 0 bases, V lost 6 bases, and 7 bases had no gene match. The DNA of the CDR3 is TGTGCCATCAGGGATACTAGCGGAGTCTCCTACAATGAGCAGTTCTTC. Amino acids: CAIRDTSGVSYNEQFF.

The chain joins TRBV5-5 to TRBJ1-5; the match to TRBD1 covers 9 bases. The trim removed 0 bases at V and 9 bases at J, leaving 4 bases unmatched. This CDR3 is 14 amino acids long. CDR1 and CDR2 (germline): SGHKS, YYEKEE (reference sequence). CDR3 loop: CASSLEGTGTPQHF. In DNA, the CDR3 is TGTGCCAGCAGCTTGGAAGGGACAGGGACGCCCCAGCATTTT.

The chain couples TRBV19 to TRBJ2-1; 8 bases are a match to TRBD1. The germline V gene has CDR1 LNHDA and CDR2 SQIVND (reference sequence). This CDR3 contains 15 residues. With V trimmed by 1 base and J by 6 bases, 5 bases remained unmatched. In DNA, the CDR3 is TGTGCCAGTAGTATAGCAAGGACAGGGTTCAATGAGCAGTTCTTC. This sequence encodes CASSIARTGFNEQFF.